What follows are 19 T cell receptor beta chains derived from one specimen sequenced in a study of T cells after yellow fever vaccination. A single record per CDR3 protein comes from TCRdb applying MiXCR to the 5' RACE reads. The sample consists of some 420,000 distinct CDR3 sequences, roughly a sixth of them appearing once. The sample consisted of PBMCs, taken before the yellow fever booster vaccination. Receptors originate from a man younger than 30 who received the YFV17D yellow fever vaccine.

V usage is TRBV29-1 and J usage is TRBJ1-3; D gene ambiguous. Germline CDR1 is SQVTM and CDR2 is ANQGSEA. This CDR3 has 12 amino acids. Deletions cut 3 bases from V and 4 bases from J, with 7 bases between. CDR3 nucleotide sequence: TGCAGCGTTGAGGCGGTGGGAAACACCATATATTTT. Protein product: CSVEAVGNTIYF.

The chain links TRBV12-5 to TRBJ2-1, with 8 positions matching TRBD1. This CDR3 is built from 11 residues. Trimming took 6 bases from V and 15 from J; bases not matched to a gene: 7. Germline CDR1 and CDR2: LGHNT and FRNRAP. The DNA for the CDR3 is TGTGCTAGTGGATGGGACAGGCTCGGGTTCTTC. Protein product: CASGWDRLGFF.

This clonotype was recorded many times. The chain recombines TRBV7-3 with TRBJ2-6; D not certain. V lost 9 bases and J 4 bases, leaving 10 bases between the germline ends. The CDR3 is made up of 13 amino acids. Germline V gene data show CDR1 as SGHTA and CDR2 as FQGTGA. The CDR3 DNA follows: TGTGCCAGTGCGTTGGCGGGGGCCAACGTCCTGACTTTC. Translating gives CASALAGANVLTF. Full variable domain (remainder filled in from reference TRBV7-3 and TRBJ2-6): GAGVSQTPSNKVTEKGKYVELRCDPISGHTALYWYRQSLGQGPEFLIYFQGTGAADDSGLPNDRFFAVRPEGSVSTLKIQRTERGDSAVYLCASALAGANVLTFGAGSRLTVL.

The chain employs TRBV12-3 or TRBV12-4 and TRBJ1-5, with a possible D match to TRBD1 (5 bases). The V gene lost 3 bases and the J gene lost 2 bases, with 11 bases spanning the gap. The CDR3 has 15 residues. CDR3 DNA: TGTGCCAGCAGTTTGGGCCAGGGTCGCAATCAGCCCCAGCATTTT. The encoded protein is CASSLGQGRNQPQHF.

This chain uses TRBV27 with TRBJ1-5; 8 bases are shared with TRBD1. The junction had 12 bases not matched to a gene; V was cut back by 3 bases and J by 2 bases. Germline assignment: CDR1 MNHEY and CDR2 SMNVEV (reference sequence). This CDR3 contains 18 residues. CDR3 sequence (DNA): TGTGCCAGCAGTTTCAGGGACAGGCTAGGTAGGGGCAATCAGCCCCAGCATTTT. It encodes CASSFRDRLGRGNQPQHF.

This clonotype was seen a handful of times. The chain joins TRBV12-3 or TRBV12-4 to TRBJ1-2; no definite D call. The CDR3 contains 16 residues. V was clipped by 1 base and J by 5 bases, with 17 bases between them. The CDR3 bases are TGTGCCAGCAGTTTAGATCGTCCCGAGGGTTCTTATGGCTACACCTTC. It yields the protein CASSLDRPEGSYGYTF.

This chain links TRBV12-3 or TRBV12-4 with TRBJ2-3; TRBD2 agrees at 11 bases. V dropped 2 bases and J dropped 7; count of bases not matched to a gene: 5. The CDR3 is 15 amino acids. CDR3 DNA sequence: TGTGCCAGCAGTTTACTAGCGGGGGGCCCTCATACGCAGTATTTT. Its translation: CASSLLAGGPHTQYF.

This clonotype was counted only a few times. This chain uses TRBV5-1 with TRBJ2-5, with 14 bases lining up with TRBD2. V shed 3 bases and J 1 base; nucleotides not matched to a gene: 2. The CDR3 has 16 residues. Germline assignment: CDR1 SGHRS and CDR2 YFSETQ. CDR3 coding DNA: TGCGCCAGCAGCTCGGGACTAGCGGGGGCCCAAGAGACCCAGTACTTC. This gives the protein CASSSGLAGAQETQYF.

This clonotype appeared a few times. The genes are TRBV4-3 and TRBJ1-6; the match to TRBD1 covers 7 bases. CDR1 is LGHNA and CDR2 is YSLEER in the germline V gene. The CDR3 sequence is 19 residues long. The V and J ends lost 3 bases and 6 bases, in that order; junction bases with no gene match: 17. CDR3 loop: CASSQSSPGTEKSNSPLHF. The CDR3 DNA reads as TGCGCCAGCAGCCAGTCTAGCCCCGGGACAGAGAAATCTAATTCACCCCTCCACTTT.

This chain connects TRBV9 to TRBJ1-6, with D possibly being TRBD1 (6 bases). Trimming removed 0 bases from V and 0 bases from J, with 7 bases in between. This CDR3 has 16 amino acids. The germline gives CDR1 SGDLS, CDR2 YYNGEE. Here the CDR3 reads CASSVEGVSYNSPLHF. The CDR3 region has the DNA TGTGCCAGCAGCGTAGAGGGGGTCTCCTATAATTCACCCCTCCACTTT.

This clonotype has just a few counts. CDR3 sequence reads: CASSVRLAGGHNEQFF. CDR3 in DNA: TGTGCCAGCAGCGTCCGACTAGCGGGGGGGCACAATGAGCAGTTCTTC. The chain couples TRBV7-3 to TRBJ2-1, with TRBD2 matching over 14 bases. Germline-derived CDR1 and CDR2 are SGHTA and FQGTGA. Trimming took 5 bases from V and 5 from J; bases not matched to a gene: 5. This CDR3 has 16 residues.

At least ten counts were recorded for this clonotype. The V and J genes are TRBV20-1 and TRBJ2-7; D may match TRBD1 or TRBD2 (5 bases each). V gave up 2 bases and J gave up 0 bases, with 8 bases separating them. The CDR3 is made up of 13 amino acids. Germline V gives CDR1 DFQATT, CDR2 SNEGSKA (reference sequence). The CDR3 coding sequence is TGCAGTGCTAGATACGGGACCTCCTACGAGCAGTACTTC. Translated, it gives CSARYGTSYEQYF.

This rearrangement joins TRBV7-9 to TRBJ2-7; 7 bases align to TRBD1. Germline V gives CDR1 SEHNR, CDR2 FQNEAQ (reference sequence). Germline trimming cut 5 bases from V and 7 bases from J; bases unmatched to any gene: 11. The CDR3 is 14 amino acids. In DNA form, the CDR3 reads TGTGCCAGCAGCGCCAGGGGGACGGCCTTGGAGCAGTACTTC. Its protein is CASSARGTALEQYF.

V is TRBV20-1 and J is TRBJ2-4; TRBD1 matches at 10 bases. V lost 0 bases and J lost 8; bases outside the gene matches: 10. Germline CDR1 reads DFQATT; CDR2 reads SNEGSKA (reference sequence). This CDR3 spans 16 amino acids. CDR3: CSARDRGQGWLDIQYF. The CDR3 DNA reads TGCAGTGCTAGAGATCGGGGACAGGGGTGGTTGGACATTCAGTACTTC.

This clonotype came up a few times. J is TRBJ2-7 and V is TRBV6-2 or TRBV6-3; D is perhaps TRBD1 (6 bases). CDR3 size: 14 residues. V shed 7 bases and J shed 5 bases, with 18 bases lying between them. In germline, CDR1 is MNHEY, CDR2 SVGEGT. The CDR3 region has the DNA TGTGCCAGCACCGCAGGGGACCTCAATGACGAGCAGTACTTC. Its translation: CASTAGDLNDEQYF.

The V gene is TRBV28, the J gene TRBJ2-5; 12 bases fit TRBD1. Germline CDR1 reads MDHEN; CDR2 reads SYDVKM. The CDR3 covers 15 residues. V was clipped by 5 bases and J by 5 bases; unmatched bases: 6. The CDR3 protein is CASSRGGQGAETQYF. For the CDR3, the DNA is TGTGCCAGCAGTAGGGGGGGACAGGGGGCTGAGACCCAGTACTTC. Full variable domain (remainder filled in from reference TRBV28 and TRBJ2-5): DVKVTQSSRYLVKRTGEKVFLECVQDMDHENMFWYRQDPGLGLRLIYFSYDVKMKEKGDIPEGYSVSREKKERFSLILESASTNQTSMYLCASSRGGQGAETQYFGPGTRLLVL.

This chain links TRBV10-3 with TRBJ1-6, with TRBD1 matching over 7 bases. This CDR3 spans 12 amino acids. Per germline, CDR1 ENHRY and CDR2 SYGVKD. Trimming removed 6 bases from V and 7 bases from J; junction bases left unmatched: 0. CDR3 sequence reads: CAIRQGNSPLHF. The CDR3 coding sequence is TGTGCCATCAGACAGGGGAATTCACCCCTCCACTTT.

The rearrangement links TRBV7-2 to TRBJ1-2; TRBD1 matches 8 bases. CDR3 length: 15 amino acids. CDR1 and CDR2 from the germline V gene are SGHTA and FQGNSA. Trimming removed 5 bases from V and 4 bases from J; junction bases left unmatched: 9. The CDR3 loop is CASSPGGSSSYGYTF. In DNA form, the CDR3 reads TGTGCCAGCAGCCCAGGGGGCAGTAGTAGCTATGGCTACACCTTC.

This clonotype was recorded a few times. The gene calls are TRBV6-1 and TRBJ2-1; 9 bases agree with TRBD1. The trim removed 7 bases at V and 3 bases at J, leaving 7 bases unmatched. The length of the CDR3 is 15 residues. CDR1 MNHNS and CDR2 SASEGT come from the germline V gene. CDR3 region: CASNLGTGNYNEQFF. CDR3 coding DNA: TGTGCCAGCAACCTAGGGACAGGGAACTACAATGAGCAGTTCTTC.